The 8 T cell receptor beta chains given below trace back to one sample, sequenced in a study of cytomegalovirus exposure and HLA in healthy donors. This PCR relied on a set of 60 Vbeta primers and 13 Jbeta primers. Assay: immunoSEQ multiplex PCR; the TCRdb copy retains only in-frame clones and omits some. In the table there are 130,000 or so clones, 60% to 85% of which are singletons. The sequenced material came from PBMCs. The receptors shown here come from a middle-aged woman in good health and CMV-seronegative.

The gene calls are TRBV7-9 and TRBJ2-3; maybe TRBD2 (6 bases). Germline V lookup: CDR1 SEHNR, CDR2 FQNEAQ (reference sequence). Deletions cut 1 base from V and 2 bases from J, with 10 bases between. There are 15 residues in the CDR3. The CDR3 nucleotides read TGTGCCAGCAGCTTAGAGGGACTTAACACAGATACGCAGTATTTT. Translating gives CASSLEGLNTDTQYF.

The chain couples TRBV5-5 to TRBJ1-2; the D is unclear. Per the germline V gene, CDR1 is SGHKS and CDR2 is YYEKEE (reference sequence). V was shortened by 2 bases and J by 3 bases, with 8 bases between the two germline ends. CDR3 size: 13 residues. The CDR3 DNA is TGTGCCAGCAGCTTTAGCAGCGACTATGGCTACACCTTC. Amino acid sequence: CASSFSSDYGYTF.

The gene calls are TRBV28 and TRBJ1-1, with D unresolved. CDR1 MDHEN and CDR2 SYDVKM come from the germline V gene. V lost 1 base and J lost 5, with 5 bases in between. The CDR3 spans 12 residues. In DNA form, the CDR3 reads TGTGCCAGCAGTTTATTTTCAACTGAAGCTTTCTTT. Encoded protein: CASSLFSTEAFF.

The V call is TRBV7-6, the J call TRBJ2-7; 8 positions match TRBD1. CDR1 and CDR2 from the germline V gene are SGHVS and FNYEAQ. The ends lost 4 bases at V and 4 bases at J; junction bases unmatched: 9. This CDR3 has 15 amino acids. CDR3 bases: TGTGCCAGCAGCTCTGGGACAGGTACCCAATACGAGCAGTACTTC. This sequence encodes CASSSGTGTQYEQYF.

This clone was seen just once. The identical CDR3 is also encoded by other nucleotide sequences in the sample. The CDR3 loop reads CASSVGTSGTDTQYF. CDR3 bases: TGTGCCAGCAGCGTAGGGACTAGCGGCACAGATACGCAGTATTTT. This sequence joins TRBV9 and TRBJ2-3; the match to TRBD2 covers 9 bases. The CDR3 totals 15 residues. CDR1 is SGDLS, CDR2 YYNGEE, per germline. J lost 1 base, V lost 0 bases, and 0 bases had no gene match.

This clone appeared a few times. The chain carries TRBV11-3 and TRBJ2-3; 7 positions match TRBD2. CDR3 length: 15 residues. Germline CDR1 and CDR2: SGHNT and YENEEA. J was trimmed by 2 bases and V by 2 bases; bases with no gene match: 4. Here the CDR3 reads CASSLRLADTDTQYF. CDR3 DNA sequence: TGTGCCAGCAGCTTAAGGCTAGCGGACACAGATACGCAGTATTTT.

The chain joins TRBV7-9 to TRBJ2-1; 11 bases agree with TRBD2. The J segment lost 7 bases and the V segment lost 5 bases, leaving 4 bases of the junction unmatched. This CDR3 is 14 amino acids long. Germline assignment: CDR1 SEHNR and CDR2 FQNEAQ (reference sequence). CDR3 amino acids: CASSAGLAENEQFF. DNA for the CDR3: TGTGCCAGCAGCGCGGGACTAGCGGAAAATGAGCAGTTCTTC.

The chain links TRBV28 to TRBJ2-2; 7 bases agree with TRBD1. Germline CDR1 is MDHEN and CDR2 is SYDVKM. The CDR3 totals 15 residues. The V gene end was trimmed by 5 bases and the J gene end by 7 bases; junction bases not matched to a gene: 10. CDR3 loop: CASSRDRVIYGELFF. CDR3 nucleotides: TGTGCCAGCAGTCGAGACAGGGTTATATACGGGGAGCTGTTTTTT. The entire variable domain, with the rest obtained from reference TRBV28 and TRBJ2-2, is as follows: DVKVTQSSRYLVKRTGEKVFLECVQDMDHENMFWYRQDPGLGLRLIYFSYDVKMKEKGDIPEGYSVSREKKERFSLILESASTNQTSMYLCASSRDRVIYGELFFGEGSRLTVL.